The clone carrying this T cell receptor delta chain was found many times. Gammadelta T cells were flow-sorted from PBMC into Vgamma9/Vdelta2+ and Vdelta2-negative populations for bulk analysis. This entry is derived from a study of γδ T cells in repeated Plasmodium falciparum infection. The junction had 20 bases not matched to a gene; V was cut back by 1 base and J by 0 bases. Germline V gives CDR1 TSWWSYY, CDR2 QGS. The CDR3 covers 22 residues. TCRdb reanalysed the multiplex PCR reads with CATT. This table holds tens of thousands of delta-chain clones, about 1.5% found once. The sequence was collected from a pool of human donors (malaria-infected and uninfected, not separated). Sequencing was done on a sample of gamma-delta T cells from blood. J is TRDJ1 and V is TRDV1; 10 bases agree with TRDD3. DNA for the CDR3: TGTGCTCTTGGGGAACCAATCCACCTATTAAGAGGGGGGATACGCTACACCGATAAACTCATCTTT. Translation: CALGEPIHLLRGGIRYTDKLIF.